The 29 T cell receptor beta chains in this list originate from one sample, sequenced in a study of cytomegalovirus exposure and HLA in healthy donors. A multiplex PCR was run with 60 Vbeta primers and 13 Jbeta primers. The data were produced by immunoSEQ multiplex PCR, yet TCRdb's version contains in-frame clones alone and is incomplete. The table lists tens of thousands of clones. What was sequenced was PBMCs. The source is a woman younger than 45 in good health and CMV-seropositive.

The chain is built from TRBV18 and TRBJ2-7; D is ambiguous. CDR1 and CDR2 from the germline V gene are KGHSH and LQKENI. This CDR3 is built from 15 residues. V lost 3 bases and J 0 bases, leaving 12 bases between the germline ends. The CDR3 DNA is TGTGCCAGCTCACCGAGCTCTAGATTCTCCTACGAGCAGTACTTC. Residues: CASSPSSRFSYEQYF.

V gene TRBV7-2 combines with J gene TRBJ2-1; 7 bases are a match to TRBD2. Trimming cost V 0 bases and J 5 bases; bases outside gene matches: 4. This CDR3 spans 15 amino acids. Per germline, CDR1 SGHTA and CDR2 FQGNSA. The CDR3 here is CASSLAGGPNNEQFF. CDR3 DNA sequence: TGTGCCAGCAGCTTAGCGGGAGGGCCGAACAATGAGCAGTTCTTC.

Note on this clone: Relative to the germline gene, one junction end is altered; a read error may explain this. This sequence joins TRBV6-1 and TRBJ1-1, with 8 bases fitting TRBD1. Germline-derived CDR1 and CDR2 are MNHNS and SASEGT. The length of the CDR3 is 13 residues. CDR3 DNA sequence: TGTGCCAGCAGCCCCAGGGGGCCTAATGAAGATTTCTTT. Translation gives CASSPRGPNEDFF.

As to this clone: Compared with germline, one end of the junction differs, possibly owing to a read error. This chain connects TRBV7-7 to TRBJ2-5, with TRBD2 matching over 9 bases. Germline CDR1 reads SSHAT; CDR2 reads FNYEAQ (reference sequence). The CDR3 extends over 15 amino acids. The CDR3 bases are TGTGCTAGCAGCTTAGGGGCGGCGGGGGGGGAGACCCAGTACTTC. Translating it yields CASSLGAAGGETQYF.

V and J are TRBV30 and TRBJ2-7, with D maybe TRBD1 (5 bases). CDR3 size: 13 residues. Germline-derived CDR1 and CDR2 are GTSNPN and SVGIG (reference sequence). Trimming removed 0 bases from V and 5 bases from J, with 11 bases in between. As DNA, the CDR3 is TGTGCCTGGAGTGTAGGGGTAGGCCACGAGCAGTACTTC. Amino acids: CAWSVGVGHEQYF.

The chain uses TRBV4-1 and TRBJ1-5, with D possibly being TRBD1 (5 bases). Looked up from germline, CDR1 is MGHRA and CDR2 is YSYEKL. This CDR3 region has 16 residues. Trimming pared 1 base from V and 3 bases from J, leaving 13 bases between. The CDR3 here is CASSQGAGEDNQPQHF. The CDR3, as DNA: TGCGCCAGCAGCCAAGGAGCGGGGGAAGACAATCAGCCCCAGCATTTT.

The chain combines TRBV6-5 with TRBJ1-1, with 8 bases fitting TRBD1. V trimming: 8 bases; J trimming: 1 base; junction bases outside the gene matches: 6. CDR3 size: 14 residues. Per the germline V gene, CDR1 is MNHEY and CDR2 is SVGAGI. CDR3: CASGPGQENTEAFF. The CDR3 DNA follows: TGTGCCAGCGGACCGGGACAGGAGAACACTGAAGCTTTCTTT.

In DNA form, the CDR3 reads TGTGCCAGCAGTTACTCAGACAGTTACACCGGGGAGCTGTTTTTT. Protein product: CASSYSDSYTGELFF. The chain links TRBV6-5 to TRBJ2-2; D is possibly TRBD1 (5 bases). This CDR3 has 15 amino acids. Looked up from germline, CDR1 is MNHEY and CDR2 is SVGAGI. Trimming stripped 0 bases from V and 3 bases from J, with 8 bases between.

The CDR3 region has the DNA TGTGCCAGCAGCTTAGGCCCGGGACTTTACGAGCAGTACTTC. Its protein is CASSLGPGLYEQYF. This rearrangement joins TRBV11-2 to TRBJ2-7; TRBD2 is a possible D gene (6 bases). Germline V lookup: CDR1 SGHAT, CDR2 FQNNGV. Trimming pared 1 base from V and 4 bases from J, leaving 11 bases between. This CDR3 has 14 amino acids.

This rearrangement joins TRBV28 to TRBJ1-1; unclear D gene. Trimming pared 7 bases from V and 1 base from J, leaving 19 bases between. This CDR3 contains 16 residues. Germline CDR1 is MDHEN and CDR2 is SYDVKM. CDR3 residues: CASTLPARPPNTEAFF. The CDR3 DNA follows: TGTGCCAGCACCCTCCCCGCTAGGCCTCCGAACACTGAAGCTTTCTTT.

V gene TRBV5-8 combines with J gene TRBJ2-7, with D possibly TRBD2 on 6 matching bases. The CDR3 has 13 residues. V lost 0 bases to trimming and J lost 12 bases, with 16 bases between them. Germline loops: CDR1 SGHTS, CDR2 YDEGEE. CDR3 in DNA: TGTGCCAGCAGCTTGGCTGACGGGGGAGTGTGGTACTTC. It is translated as CASSLADGGVWYF.

This chain connects TRBV18 to TRBJ1-3; TRBD1 aligns across 9 bases. The CDR3 runs 14 residues. From germline, CDR1 is KGHSH and CDR2 LQKENI. Trimming at V came to 5 bases and at J to 4 bases, leaving 3 bases not matched to a gene. DNA of the CDR3: TGTGCCAGCTCAACGGACAGGGGAGGAAACACCATATATTTT. Translation gives CASSTDRGGNTIYF. The complete variable domain, with remaining parts taken from reference TRBV18 and TRBJ1-3, reads NAGVMQNPRHLVRRRGQEARLRCSPMKGHSHVYWYRQLPEEGLKFMVYLQKENIIDESGMPKERFSAEFPKEGPSILRIQQVVRGDSAAYFCASSTDRGGNTIYFGEGSWLTVV.

V is TRBV23-1 and J is TRBJ2-2; tentatively, D is TRBD1 (5 bases). TRBV23-1 has ORF status, its function being uncertain. V was pared by 0 bases and J by 4 bases, with 21 bases between. The CDR3 length is 19 residues. The CDR3 reads CASSQSGRAVYLSTGELFF. For the CDR3, the DNA is TGCGCCAGCAGTCAATCTGGCAGGGCCGTATACCTATCCACCGGGGAGCTGTTTTTT.

The V gene is TRBV29-1, the J gene TRBJ2-5, with 10 bases identical to TRBD1. The J call may be in error: the DNA end matches TRBJ2-7 better. The germline CDR1 and CDR2 sequences are SQVTM and ANQGSEA. The length of the CDR3 is 14 residues. The CDR3 loop is CSTLTGDRGYEQYF. For the CDR3, the DNA is TGCAGCACCTTGACCGGGGACAGGGGCTACGAGCAGTACTTC.

V is TRBV19 and J is TRBJ1-5; D may be TRBD1 (6 bases). This CDR3 contains 13 residues. Germline V lookup: CDR1 LNHDA, CDR2 SQIVND (reference sequence). The CDR3 spells CAGAGSLNQPQHF. In nucleotides, the CDR3 is TGTGCGGGGGCAGGGTCCCTCAATCAGCCCCAGCATTTT.

J is TRBJ2-2 and V is TRBV18, with D maybe TRBD2 (6 bases). The CDR3 is made up of 16 amino acids. The V gene's germline CDR1 is KGHSH and CDR2 LQKENI. The V and J ends lost 2 bases and 4 bases respectively, with 14 bases between them. Here the CDR3 DNA reads TGTGCCAGCTCACCAGGGAGGCAGCTGAGCACCGGGGAGCTGTTTTTT. Protein: CASSPGRQLSTGELFF.

The chain links TRBV7-2 to TRBJ2-3; 9 bases are shared with TRBD2. V gave up 0 bases and J gave up 4 bases; unmatched junction bases: 8. This CDR3 spans 17 amino acids. Per the germline V gene, CDR1 is SGHTA and CDR2 is FQGNSA. The CDR3 protein is CASSLAEGAGGSDTQYF. The DNA of the CDR3 is TGTGCCAGCAGCTTAGCGGAGGGAGCGGGAGGTTCAGATACGCAGTATTTT.

The rearrangement links TRBV29-1 to TRBJ2-7, with TRBD2 identical over 13 bases. The CDR3 totals 16 residues. Trimming cost V 1 base and J 2 bases; bases outside gene matches: 5. Germline V lookup: CDR1 SQVTM, CDR2 ANQGSEA. The CDR3 bases are TGCAGCGTTGAAGGGACTAGCGGGGGTTTTACCTACGAGCAGTACTTC. Translation gives CSVEGTSGGFTYEQYF.

The chain couples TRBV6-5 to TRBJ1-2; TRBD1 aligns across 7 bases. Germline values: CDR1 MNHEY, CDR2 SVGAGI. There are 13 residues in the CDR3. J lost 11 bases, V lost 6 bases, and 12 bases had no gene match. The CDR3 DNA reads as TGTGCCAGCAGCCCGACCCAGGGCAGGGGGTACACCTTC. It translates to CASSPTQGRGYTF.

V usage is TRBV19 and J usage is TRBJ2-1, with TRBD2 matching over 10 bases. The junction had 8 bases not matched to a gene; V was cut back by 2 bases and J by 4 bases. CDR3 length: 17 amino acids. Per germline, CDR1 LNHDA and CDR2 SQIVND (reference sequence). Here the CDR3 reads CASSIKASGSHYNEQFF. CDR3 nucleotides: TGTGCCAGTAGTATAAAGGCTAGCGGGAGCCATTACAATGAGCAGTTCTTC.

This chain links TRBV6-5 with TRBJ2-3, with D maybe TRBD2 (5 bases). Trimming cost V 0 bases and J 7 bases, with 11 bases left between them. The germline V gene encodes CDR1 MNHEY and CDR2 SVGAGI. This CDR3 is built from 14 residues. The CDR3: CASSYSQRGHTQYF. CDR3 DNA: TGTGCCAGCAGTTACTCGCAACGGGGTCATACGCAGTATTTT.

This sequence joins TRBV6-1 and TRBJ1-2; unclear D gene. Germline V gives CDR1 MNHNS, CDR2 SASEGT. Trimming pared 3 bases from V and 4 bases from J, leaving 15 bases between. The CDR3 is 15 residues long. The CDR3 coding sequence is TGTGCCAGCAGTGACGAGCCATCCCCGCGCTATGGCTACACCTTC. Amino acids: CASSDEPSPRYGYTF.

The rearrangement uses TRBV5-6 and TRBJ1-5, with 9 bases fitting TRBD1. The CDR3 extends over 14 amino acids. V was clipped by 6 bases and J by 1 base; unmatched bases: 2. CDR1 is SGHDT and CDR2 is YYEEEE in the germline V gene. The DNA of the CDR3 is TGTGCCAGCACAGACAGGGGGAGCAATCAGCCCCAGCATTTT. Protein: CASTDRGSNQPQHF. Full variable domain (rest looked up from reference TRBV5-6 and TRBJ1-5): DAGVTQSPTHLIKTRGQQVTLRCSPKSGHDTVSWYQQALGQGPQFIFQYYEEEERQRGNFPDRFSGHQFPNYSSELNVNALLLGDSALYLCASTDRGSNQPQHFGDGTRLSIL.

J is TRBJ2-7 and V is TRBV30, with D maybe TRBD2 (5 bases). This CDR3 comprises 13 residues. Germline CDR1 GTSNPN, CDR2 SVGIG (reference sequence). Trimming left V 2 bases short and J 3 bases short, with 11 bases between. CDR3 sequence reads: CAWSSGVLYEQYF. CDR3 coding DNA: TGTGCCTGGAGTTCCGGGGTCCTCTACGAGCAGTACTTC. Based on the CDR3 plus reference TRBV30 and TRBJ2-7, the full variable domain is SQTIHQWPATLVQPVGSPLSLECTVEGTSNPNLYWYRQAAGRGLQLLFYSVGIGQISSEVPQNLSASRPQDRQFILSSKKLLLSDSGFYLCAWSSGVLYEQYFGPGTRLTVT.

The chain joins TRBV6-1 to TRBJ1-1, with a possible D match to TRBD1 (6 bases). CDR3 size: 13 residues. Germline V gene data show CDR1 as MNHNS and CDR2 as SASEGT. The ends were cut back, 7 bases at V and 1 base at J, with 10 bases in the middle. CDR3 in DNA: TGTGCCAGCACCAGGACAGCGAACACTGAAGCTTTCTTT. This gives the protein CASTRTANTEAFF.

The chain recombines TRBV6-1 with TRBJ2-3; 7 nucleotides line up with TRBD2. CDR1 is MNHNS and CDR2 is SASEGT in the germline V gene. This CDR3 region has 15 residues. With V trimmed by 8 bases and J by 4 bases, 12 bases remained unmatched. As DNA, the CDR3 is TGTGCCAGCGTGTTCTCGGGGGGAGTGGCAGATACGCAGTATTTT. It translates to CASVFSGGVADTQYF.

The CDR3 DNA is TGCAGCGTTGTCCTACCCGGCGGGAAGAGGGGCATAGCCAAAAACATTCAGTACTTC. Its protein product is CSVVLPGGKRGIAKNIQYF. The V and J genes are TRBV29-1 and TRBJ2-4; D perhaps matches TRBD2 (6 bases). The CDR3 totals 19 residues. V dropped 4 bases and J dropped 0 bases, with 25 bases sitting between them. CDR1 and CDR2 from the germline V gene are SQVTM and ANQGSEA.

The chain couples TRBV6-5 to TRBJ1-4; 9 bases are shared with TRBD1. The V and J ends lost 6 bases and 6 bases, in that order; junction bases with no gene match: 8. The germline V gene has CDR1 MNHEY and CDR2 SVGAGI. This CDR3 has 15 amino acids. CDR3 residues: CASSPGQGRDEKLFF. The DNA of the CDR3 is TGTGCCAGCAGCCCTGGACAGGGGAGGGATGAAAAACTGTTTTTT.

The chain has TRBV18 and TRBJ1-1; D might be TRBD1 (6 bases). Per the germline V gene, CDR1 is KGHSH and CDR2 is LQKENI. The CDR3 has 14 residues. V was trimmed by 5 bases and J by 1 base, leaving 11 bases between them. CDR3 sequence (DNA): TGTGCCAGCTCAGCCACACAGGGGAACACTGAAGCTTTCTTT. Protein sequence: CASSATQGNTEAFF.